The present entry profiles one T cell receptor beta chain with its context. Its target is not known. No conserved phenylalanine or tryptophan is present at the end of the CDR3, so a read error is the likely explanation. The limits of the CDR3 on the DNA are not certain, so only TCRdb's listed CDR3 is given. This specimen belongs to a study of cytomegalovirus exposure and HLA in healthy donors. A multiplex PCR was run with 60 Vbeta primers and 13 Jbeta primers. TCRdb's copy holds only in-frame clones and misses some; the assay was immunoSEQ multiplex PCR. The sample lists some 120,000 clones, about 10% occurring once. Study results and caveats: Later work showed greater clonal expansion in HLA-associated TCR beta chains than in equally common others. Reportedly, HLA-A and HLA-B alleles of most subjects were accurately predicted from TCR beta.

Donors in the study were healthy people who gave bone marrow. Germline V gives CDR1 GTSNPN, CDR2 SVGIG (reference sequence). The CDR3 spans 15 amino acids, including both terminal residues. The receptor comes from a woman aged 18-29 years in good health and CMV-seropositive. Material for sequencing was PBMCs. The chain recombines TRBV30 with TRBJ1-4; TRBD1 is taken as the D call from the table, unchecked against the DNA. The CDR3 reads CAWSPYRGANEKMFL.